This T cell receptor beta chain stems from a study of cytomegalovirus exposure and HLA in healthy donors. Overall study context: Falling in the Caucasian-associated ancestry cluster were about 80% of 350 to 400 genotyped donors.

PCR employed 60 Vbeta and 13 Jbeta primers. Method: immunoSEQ multiplex PCR; TCRdb's copy keeps in-frame clones and lacks some. The table lists around 150,000 clones, more than 70% of them singletons. The CDR3 loop spans 14 amino acids. V trimming: 5 bases; J trimming: 6 bases; junction bases outside the gene matches: 9. CDR1 is SGHTA, CDR2 FQGNSA, per germline. Sequencing used PBMCs. This clonotype originated in a male donor in good health and CMV-seronegative. The rearrangement joins TRBV7-2 to TRBJ2-7; the match to TRBD2 covers 8 bases. The CDR3 DNA is TGTGCCAGCAGCCAACGGGGGGGGAGGCTCGAGCAGTACTTC. This codes for CASSQRGGRLEQYF. Supplemented by reference TRBV7-2 and TRBJ2-7, the full variable domain reads GAGVSQSPSNKVTEKGKDVELRCDPISGHTALYWYRQSLGQGLEFLIYFQGNSAPDKSGLPSDRFSAERTGGSVSTLTIQRTQQEDSAVYLCASSQRGGRLEQYFGPGTRLTVT.